This entry lists 8 T cell receptor beta chains sequenced from one sample in a study of T cell responses to AZD1222 COVID-19 vaccine. Generated by immunoSEQ multiplex PCR, the TCRdb table keeps only in-frame clones and is missing some. The table records 200,000 to 250,000 clones, 94% of them present only once. Sequenced here: peripheral blood, sampled 28 days after the second dose of the MenACWY control vaccine. These TCRs come from an adult who received the MenACWY meningococcal vaccine as a control.

The gene calls are TRBV19 and TRBJ1-4, with TRBD1 as a possible D gene (5 bases). Germline V CDR1 and CDR2: LNHDA, SQIVND (reference sequence). The CDR3 has 15 residues. V was shortened by 5 bases and J by 3 bases, with 13 bases between the two germline ends. Written as DNA, the CDR3 is TGTGCCAGTAGTCCCGGTCGGGGACCTAATGAAAAACTGTTTTTT. It encodes CASSPGRGPNEKLFF.

The chain has TRBV28 and TRBJ1-6; D ambiguous. V gave up 6 bases and J gave up 0 bases, with 6 bases separating them. The V gene's germline CDR1 is MDHEN and CDR2 SYDVKM. CDR3 length: 14 amino acids. CDR3 sequence: CASRLVSYNSPLHF. The DNA for the CDR3 is TGTGCCAGCAGACTCGTCTCCTATAATTCACCCCTCCACTTT.

The chain is built from TRBV5-1 and TRBJ2-1; 11 nucleotides line up with TRBD2. Germline V CDR1 and CDR2: SGHRS, YFSETQ. With 4 bases clipped from V and 7 bases from J, the junction kept 7 bases outside the gene matches. The CDR3 consists of 15 residues. DNA of the CDR3: TGCGCCAGCAGCCCTACTAGCGGGGGAGGGAATGAGCAGTTCTTC. Protein sequence: CASSPTSGGGNEQFF. Drawing the rest from reference TRBV5-1 and TRBJ2-1, the complete variable domain is KAGVTQTPRYLIKTRGQQVTLSCSPISGHRSVSWYQQTPGQGLQFLFEYFSETQRNKGNFPGRFSGRQFSNSRSEMNVSTLELGDSALYLCASSPTSGGGNEQFFGPGTRLTVL.

J is TRBJ1-5 and V is TRBV6-2 or TRBV6-3; maybe TRBD1 (5 bases). The CDR3 covers 14 residues. V was trimmed by 6 bases and J by 5 bases, leaving 14 bases between them. Germline lookup yields CDR1 MNHEY and CDR2 SVGEGT. This CDR3 is CASSVTEGDQPQHF. Written as DNA, the CDR3 is TGTGCCAGCAGCGTGACAGAAGGGGATCAGCCCCAGCATTTT.

V and J are TRBV13 and TRBJ1-1, with D possibly TRBD1 on 5 matching bases. Trimming removed 5 bases at V and 1 base at J, with 14 bases between. The CDR3 runs 15 residues. The germline V gene encodes CDR1 PRHDT and CDR2 FYEKMQ (reference sequence). Here the CDR3 reads CASSPADSWNTEAFF. Here the CDR3 DNA reads TGTGCCAGCAGCCCCGCAGACAGTTGGAACACTGAAGCTTTCTTT.

V is TRBV30 and J is TRBJ2-7; D call uncertain. The CDR3 spans 12 residues. Looked up from germline, CDR1 is GTSNPN and CDR2 is SVGIG (reference sequence). The germline V and J ends were trimmed by 2 bases and 2 bases, with 7 bases remaining between them. Here the CDR3 reads CAWSPQTYEQYF. The CDR3 nucleotides read TGTGCCTGGAGTCCACAGACCTACGAGCAGTACTTC.

The chain has TRBV5-1 and TRBJ1-6; D possibly corresponds to TRBD1 (6 bases). Germline loops: CDR1 SGHRS, CDR2 YFSETQ. CDR3 length: 16 residues. Trimming stripped 2 bases from V and 5 bases from J, with 14 bases between. The CDR3 DNA is TGCGCCAGCAGCTTAAACTCGGGGGCAAATAATTCACCCCTCCACTTT. It codes for CASSLNSGANNSPLHF.

The V gene is TRBV5-1, the J gene TRBJ2-1, with 10 positions matching TRBD2. V trimming: 7 bases; J trimming: 5 bases; junction bases outside the gene matches: 3. CDR3 size: 13 residues. Germline CDR1 is SGHRS and CDR2 is YFSETQ. CDR3 region: CASAGTSDNEQFF. The DNA of the CDR3 is TGCGCCAGCGCCGGGACTAGCGACAATGAGCAGTTCTTC.